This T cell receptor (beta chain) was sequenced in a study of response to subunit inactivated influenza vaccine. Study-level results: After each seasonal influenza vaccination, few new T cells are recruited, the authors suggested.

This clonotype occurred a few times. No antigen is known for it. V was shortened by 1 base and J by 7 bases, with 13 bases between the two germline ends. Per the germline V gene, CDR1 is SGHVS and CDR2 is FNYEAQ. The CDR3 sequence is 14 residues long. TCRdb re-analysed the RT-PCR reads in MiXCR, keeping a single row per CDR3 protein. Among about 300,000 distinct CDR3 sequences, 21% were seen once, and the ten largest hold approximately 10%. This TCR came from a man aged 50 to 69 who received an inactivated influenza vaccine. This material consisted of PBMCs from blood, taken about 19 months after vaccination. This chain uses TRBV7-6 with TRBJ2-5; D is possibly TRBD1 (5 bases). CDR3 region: CASSLGGVQGTQYF. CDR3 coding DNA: TGTGCCAGCAGCTTAGGGGGCGTTCAGGGGACCCAGTACTTC.